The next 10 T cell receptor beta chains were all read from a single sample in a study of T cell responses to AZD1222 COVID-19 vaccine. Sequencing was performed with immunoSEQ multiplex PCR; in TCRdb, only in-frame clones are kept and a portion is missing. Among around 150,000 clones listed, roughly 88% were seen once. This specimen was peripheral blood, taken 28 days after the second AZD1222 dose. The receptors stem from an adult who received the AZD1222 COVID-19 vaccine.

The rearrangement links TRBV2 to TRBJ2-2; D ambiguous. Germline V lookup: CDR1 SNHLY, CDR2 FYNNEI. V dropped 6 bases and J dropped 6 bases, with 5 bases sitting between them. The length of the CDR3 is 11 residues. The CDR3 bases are TGTGCCAGCAGGGGGTCCGGGGAGCTGTTTTTT. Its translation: CASRGSGELFF.

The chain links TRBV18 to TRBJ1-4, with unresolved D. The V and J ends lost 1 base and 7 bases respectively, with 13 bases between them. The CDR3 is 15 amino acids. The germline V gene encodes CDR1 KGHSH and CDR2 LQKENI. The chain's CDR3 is CASSPLEGQSEKLFF. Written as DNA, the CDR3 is TGTGCCAGCTCACCACTGGAAGGGCAAAGTGAAAAACTGTTTTTT.

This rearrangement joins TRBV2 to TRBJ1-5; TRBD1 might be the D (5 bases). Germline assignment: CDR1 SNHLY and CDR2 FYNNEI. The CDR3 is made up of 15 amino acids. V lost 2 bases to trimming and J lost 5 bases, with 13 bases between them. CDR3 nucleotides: TGTGCCAGCAGTGAACGGGCCCCGGGGGATCAGCCCCAGCATTTT. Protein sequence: CASSERAPGDQPQHF.

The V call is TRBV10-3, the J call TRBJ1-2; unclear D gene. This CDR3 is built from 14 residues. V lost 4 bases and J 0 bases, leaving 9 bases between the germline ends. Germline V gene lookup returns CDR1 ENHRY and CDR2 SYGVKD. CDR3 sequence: CAISVGSPNYGYTF. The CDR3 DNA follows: TGTGCCATCAGTGTGGGTAGCCCTAACTATGGCTACACCTTC.

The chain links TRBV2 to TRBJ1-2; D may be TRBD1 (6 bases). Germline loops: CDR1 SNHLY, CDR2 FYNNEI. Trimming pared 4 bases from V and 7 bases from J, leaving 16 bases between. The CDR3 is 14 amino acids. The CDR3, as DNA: TGTGCCAGCAGTGCAACTGGACAGAGTGCTGGCTACACCTTC. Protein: CASSATGQSAGYTF.

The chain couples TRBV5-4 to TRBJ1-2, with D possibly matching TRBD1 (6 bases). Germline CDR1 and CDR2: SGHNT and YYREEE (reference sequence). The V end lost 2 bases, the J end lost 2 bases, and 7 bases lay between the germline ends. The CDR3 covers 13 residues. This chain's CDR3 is CASSFTGNYGYTF. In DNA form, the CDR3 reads TGTGCCAGCAGCTTTACAGGGAACTATGGCTACACCTTC.

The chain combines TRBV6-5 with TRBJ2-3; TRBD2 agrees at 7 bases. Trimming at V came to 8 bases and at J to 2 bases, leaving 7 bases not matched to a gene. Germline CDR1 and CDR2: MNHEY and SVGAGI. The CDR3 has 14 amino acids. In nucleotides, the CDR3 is TGTGCCAGCCATGGACTAGGCTCCACAGATACGCAGTATTTT. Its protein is CASHGLGSTDTQYF.

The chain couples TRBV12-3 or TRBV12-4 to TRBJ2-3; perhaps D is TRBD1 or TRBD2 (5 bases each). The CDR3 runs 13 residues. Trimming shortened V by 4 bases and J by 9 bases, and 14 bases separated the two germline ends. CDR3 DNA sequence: TGTGCCAGCAGTTCGTGGGACCTCCCCACGCAGTATTTT. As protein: CASSSWDLPTQYF.

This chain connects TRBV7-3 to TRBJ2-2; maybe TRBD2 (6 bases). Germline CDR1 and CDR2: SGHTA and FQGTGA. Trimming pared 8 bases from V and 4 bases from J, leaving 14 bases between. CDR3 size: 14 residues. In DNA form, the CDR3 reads TGTGCCAGCCGGGACTCAGCACGCACCGGGGAGCTGTTTTTT. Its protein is CASRDSARTGELFF.

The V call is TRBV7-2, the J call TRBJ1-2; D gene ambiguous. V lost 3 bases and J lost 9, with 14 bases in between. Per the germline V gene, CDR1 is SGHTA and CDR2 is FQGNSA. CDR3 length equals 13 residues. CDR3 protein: CASSFPPDRSYTF. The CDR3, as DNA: TGTGCCAGCAGCTTCCCCCCCGATAGAAGCTACACCTTC.